The sequence of this T cell receptor beta chain was determined in a study of T-cell reconstitution after alpha-beta-depleted transplantation in children. Findings of the study overall: Among T cells one year after transplant, newly produced cells accounted for most counts and diversity.

Germline assignment: CDR1 MNHEY and CDR2 SVGAGI. The CDR3 has 16 residues. V shed 3 bases, J shed 1 base, and the junction held 4 bases outside the gene matches. Unique molecular identifiers featured in how the TCRbeta library was prepared. From the PCR reads, TCRdb called clonotypes with MiXCR, one entry per CDR3 protein. The sample carries 250,000 to 300,000 distinct CDR3 sequences, 6.5% to 9% recorded once. This clonotype was picked up many times. The antigen remains undetermined. The chain employs TRBV6-5 and TRBJ2-2, with 8 bases that match TRBD1. Material: peripheral blood, obtained 360 days after TCRalphabeta/CD19-depleted stem cell transplant. The source of this sequence is a female patient under 10 years old who had a stem cell transplant for Fanconi anemia, so the T cells may come from the graft donor. For the CDR3, the DNA is TGTGCCAGCAGTTATCTCGGACAGGGGAACACCGGGGAGCTGTTTTTT. Amino acids: CASSYLGQGNTGELFF.